These 9 T cell receptor beta chains were sequenced from one sample in a study of blood T cell repertoires in COVID-19. This table comes from immunoSEQ multiplex PCR, and its TCRdb copy is limited to in-frame clones, with some not included. This repertoire shows around 280,000 clones, around 91% found once; its top ten account for about 1.7%. Input material: PBMCs or T cells enriched from blood (not recorded which). All receptors come from a woman under 30 with acute COVID-19.

As concerns this clone: The same CDR3 is also encoded by other DNA sequences in this sample. The V gene is TRBV5-1, the J gene TRBJ2-7; tentative D call: TRBD1 (6 bases). V gave up 4 bases and J gave up 1 base, with 9 bases separating them. The CDR3 spans 13 residues. The germline CDR1 and CDR2 sequences are SGHRS and YFSETQ. The CDR3 DNA reads TGCGCCAGCAGCGGTCAGGGGTCCTACGAGCAGTACTTC. Translated: CASSGQGSYEQYF.

This sequence joins TRBV7-8 and TRBJ1-2; D call uncertain. Trimming took 4 bases from V and 6 from J, leaving 18 bases between them. Germline V gene sequence: CDR1 SGHVS, CDR2 FQNEAQ. The CDR3 is 15 residues long. The CDR3 here is CASSWSPPDGDGYTF. In DNA form, the CDR3 reads TGTGCCAGCAGCTGGTCCCCACCCGACGGGGATGGCTACACCTTC.

The sample holds one count of this clone. The chain combines TRBV10-2 with TRBJ2-7, with a possible D match to TRBD1 (6 bases). The V and J ends lost 0 bases and 6 bases respectively, with 6 bases between them. CDR1 is WSHSY, CDR2 SAAADI, per germline. The CDR3 contains 12 residues. This CDR3 is CASSESGGEQYF. The CDR3, as DNA: TGCGCCAGCAGTGAGTCAGGGGGCGAGCAGTACTTC.

The chain has TRBV27 and TRBJ2-2; 8 bases are a match to TRBD1. The CDR3 runs 14 residues. Germline V CDR1 and CDR2: MNHEY, SMNVEV (reference sequence). The V and J ends lost 7 bases and 5 bases, in that order; junction bases with no gene match: 6. CDR3 amino acids: CASKIQGATGELFF. CDR3 coding DNA: TGTGCCAGCAAGATTCAGGGGGCTACCGGGGAGCTGTTTTTT.

The rearrangement links TRBV4-1 to TRBJ1-2; TRBD1 aligns across 7 bases. The CDR3 runs 15 residues. The germline V gene has CDR1 MGHRA and CDR2 YSYEKL. The trim removed 1 base at V and 5 bases at J, leaving 7 bases unmatched. The CDR3 DNA sequence: TGCGCCAGCAGCCAAGCCGAACAGGGGCATTATGGCTACACCTTC. Its protein is CASSQAEQGHYGYTF.

The rearrangement uses TRBV5-6 and TRBJ2-7, with a possible D match to TRBD1 (5 bases). V lost 4 bases, J lost 3 bases, and 20 bases lay in between. CDR1 SGHDT and CDR2 YYEEEE come from the germline V gene. The CDR3 has 16 residues. The CDR3 loop is CASSLAVMGPSYEQYF. CDR3 bases: TGTGCCAGCAGCCTGGCCGTAATGGGGCCTAGCTACGAGCAGTACTTC.

The chain employs TRBV11-3 and TRBJ2-3; perhaps TRBD2 as D (5 bases). CDR1 and CDR2 (germline): SGHNT, YENEEA. The CDR3 runs to 16 residues. Trimming shortened V by 2 bases and J by 0 bases, and 12 bases separated the two germline ends. The CDR3 reads CASSLRSGRSTDTQYF. The DNA of the CDR3 is TGTGCCAGCAGCTTACGGAGCGGTAGGAGCACAGATACGCAGTATTTT.

The V and J genes are TRBV24-1 and TRBJ1-6; possibly TRBD1 for D (6 bases). This CDR3 region has 16 residues. V was trimmed by 7 bases and J by 6 bases, leaving 18 bases between them. The germline V gene has CDR1 KGHDR and CDR2 SFDVKD. The CDR3 loop is CATRAPLQGPNSPLHF. DNA for the CDR3: TGTGCCACCAGGGCCCCCCTGCAGGGGCCTAATTCACCCCTCCACTTT.

This clone is a singleton in its sample. The chain carries TRBV11-2 and TRBJ2-5; 9 nucleotides match TRBD2. The V and J ends lost 6 bases and 2 bases, in that order; junction bases with no gene match: 10. CDR1 is SGHAT and CDR2 is FQNNGV in the germline V gene. The CDR3 length is 16 residues. As DNA, the CDR3 is TGTGCCAGCAGTCGAGCGGGTAGCGGGAGTCAAGAGACCCAGTACTTC. Its translation is CASSRAGSGSQETQYF.